This record concerns one TCR beta chain sequence. Its antigen target is currently unknown. Base qualities are not at hand, and no much larger clone is one base apart. Trimming removed 2 bases from V and 4 bases from J, leaving 14 bases between the germline ends. The CDR3 holds 16 amino acids from the cysteine to the phenylalanine. Only the CDR3 portion is preserved as DNA: 48 bases, with reading frame beginning at the first base. CDR1 KGHDR and CDR2 SFDVKD are derived from the germline V gene. Collaborating institutions collected whole blood in K2EDTA tubes following their own protocols. For TCRbeta analysis, collaborators shipped samples in one of three forms: frozen whole blood, isolated PBMCs, or DNA extracted from either of those sample types. The source of the sample is a study of blood T cell repertoires in COVID-19 (TCRdb year 2020). For the wider study: The collaborator samples originated in the United States, Italy and Spain and spanned the acute and convalescent phases of COVID-19. A freely available public database, intended as a resource for researchers studying the immune response to SARS-CoV-2, is where the repertoires were released. The material from the prospective study consisted of cDNA or gDNA derived from T cells, B-cell-depleted T cells, or PBMCs. The samples were drawn from two sources: the first 160 participants of the ongoing ImmuneRACE study, and 1,254 subjects contributed by 6 global collaborators. Where HLA class I and class II types were available, the types were taken from metadata supplied by the sample provider, not from assay-based typing. Deeply sampled blood TCRbeta repertoires from subjects exposed to, actively infected with, or recovered from COVID-19 were included in the dataset. A de-identified subject ID, COVID-19 status, age in years and sex were almost always included in the sample metadata. Broader findings and caveats from the paper: Clinical and demographic metadata were provided uncurated, with the amount varying by source and participant.

TCRbeta CDR3 regions were amplified from genomic DNA using the immunoSEQ Assay, a bias-controlled multiplex PCR. The study's own analysis went as follows. Within the assay, amplification of reference gene primers was used to estimate how many nucleated cells each sample contained. Sequence reads were collapsed and filtered to measure the absolute abundance of every unique TCRbeta CDR3 rearrangement. For each sample, productive Simpson clonality was calculated as the square root of Simpson's diversity index across productive rearrangements. TCRdb holds this immuneACCESS table with in-frame rearrangements only. Some clones are missing; in checked studies, unresolved V genes explain under half, and the rest has no known cause. V and J calls and clone size are copied from that table; D and trimming were computed from the DNA. The sample data list 75,000 to 90,000 clones, and roughly 80% of these were observed just once. The leading ten clones occupy more than 10% of the sample.

Recombination connected TRBV24-1 to TRBJ2-1, with TRBD2 tentatively as D gene (6 bases match). The TCR comes from a woman in her thirties or forties with active or convalescent COVID-19. The sample consisted of peripheral blood. CDR3 region: CATSDSRPEGYNEQFF. The nucleotide sequence is TGTGCCACCAGTGATTCCCGACCGGAGGGATACAATGAGCAGTTCTTC.